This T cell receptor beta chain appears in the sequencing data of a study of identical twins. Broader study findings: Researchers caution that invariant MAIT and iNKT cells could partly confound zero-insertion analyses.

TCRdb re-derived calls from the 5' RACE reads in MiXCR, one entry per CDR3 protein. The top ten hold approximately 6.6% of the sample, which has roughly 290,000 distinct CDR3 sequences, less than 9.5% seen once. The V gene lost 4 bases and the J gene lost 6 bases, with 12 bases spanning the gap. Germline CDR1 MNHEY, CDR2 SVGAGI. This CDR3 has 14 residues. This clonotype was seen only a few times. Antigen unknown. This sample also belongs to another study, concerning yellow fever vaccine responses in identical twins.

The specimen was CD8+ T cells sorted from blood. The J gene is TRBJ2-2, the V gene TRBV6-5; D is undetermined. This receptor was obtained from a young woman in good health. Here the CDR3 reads CASSFSADPGELFF. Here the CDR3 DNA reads TGTGCCAGCAGTTTCAGCGCCGACCCCGGGGAGCTGTTTTTT.